The 27 T cell receptor beta chains given below trace back to one sample, sequenced in a study of blood T cell repertoires in COVID-19. Libraries were prepared by immunoSEQ multiplex PCR; TCRdb keeps only in-frame clonotypes and omits some of them. The data hold 75,000 to 85,000 clones, with roughly 82% observed a single time. The sample taken for sequencing was peripheral blood. These receptors all stem from a human donor in a cohort sampled during active COVID-19.

The V gene is TRBV12-3 or TRBV12-4, the J gene TRBJ1-1; D call uncertain. This CDR3 contains 13 residues. V lost 6 bases and J 1 base, leaving 9 bases between the germline ends. CDR3 amino acids: CASRRVGNTEAFF. CDR3 bases: TGTGCCAGCAGGAGGGTCGGGAACACTGAAGCTTTCTTT.

This chain links TRBV6-6 with TRBJ2-7; weak D call: TRBD1 (5 bases). The CDR3 has 15 amino acids. The V end was cut by 2 bases, the J end by 2 bases, with 13 bases between. Germline V gene lookup returns CDR1 MNHNY and CDR2 SVGAGI (reference sequence). This CDR3 is CASSYAREGPYEQYF. CDR3 nucleotides: TGTGCCAGCAGTTACGCCAGGGAAGGTCCCTACGAGCAGTACTTC.

V is TRBV28 and J is TRBJ1-6; D gene unclear. The CDR3 has 12 amino acids. Trimming cost V 3 bases and J 13 bases, with 10 bases left between them. Germline-derived CDR1 and CDR2 are MDHEN and SYDVKM. The CDR3 protein is CASSFEKRPLHF. In DNA, the CDR3 is TGTGCCAGCAGTTTTGAGAAGCGGCCCCTCCACTTT. The full variable domain, with the rest looked up from reference TRBV28 and TRBJ1-6, is DVKVTQSSRYLVKRTGEKVFLECVQDMDHENMFWYRQDPGLGLRLIYFSYDVKMKEKGDIPEGYSVSREKKERFSLILESASTNQTSMYLCASSFEKRPLHFGNGTRLTVT.

This rearrangement joins TRBV10-3 to TRBJ1-3, with TRBD1 matching 7 bases. With 9 bases clipped from V and 0 bases from J, the junction kept 5 bases outside the gene matches. Germline V gene lookup returns CDR1 ENHRY and CDR2 SYGVKD. This CDR3 comprises 14 residues. CDR3 amino acids: CAMARGVSGNTIYF. The CDR3 DNA reads TGTGCCATGGCCAGGGGGGTCTCTGGAAACACCATATATTTT.

CDR3 loop: CASSVAAASYEQYF. The CDR3 nucleotides are TGTGCCAGCAGCGTAGCTGCGGCATCCTACGAGCAGTACTTC. V usage is TRBV9 and J usage is TRBJ2-7; D ambiguous. CDR3 size: 14 residues. The V end was cut by 0 bases, the J end by 1 base, with 8 bases between. Per germline, CDR1 SGDLS and CDR2 YYNGEE. Based on the CDR3 plus reference TRBV9 and TRBJ2-7, the full variable domain is DSGVTQTPKHLITATGQRVTLRCSPRSGDLSVYWYQQSLDQGLQFLIQYYNGEERAKGNILERFSAQQFPDLHSELNLSSLELGDSALYFCASSVAAASYEQYFGPGTRLTVT.

The V call is TRBV2, the J call TRBJ1-1; D might be TRBD1 (5 bases). V lost 5 bases, J lost 1 base, and 11 bases lay in between. Germline V CDR1 and CDR2: SNHLY, FYNNEI. The CDR3 extends over 14 amino acids. For the CDR3, the DNA is TGTGCCAGCAGTTCAGGGAGGAGGAACACTGAAGCTTTCTTT. Amino acid sequence: CASSSGRRNTEAFF.

The rearrangement uses TRBV6-5 and TRBJ2-7; D is possibly TRBD1 (6 bases). CDR3 length: 14 amino acids. Trimming cost V 7 bases and J 2 bases, with 15 bases left between them. Germline assignment: CDR1 MNHEY and CDR2 SVGAGI. CDR3 loop: CASKYMGQTYEQYF. Written as DNA, the CDR3 is TGTGCCAGCAAATATATGGGACAAACCTACGAGCAGTACTTC.

The V and J genes are TRBV5-1 and TRBJ2-7; D ambiguous. With 3 bases removed from V and 0 bases from J, the gap between germline ends came to 19 bases. CDR3 length: 17 residues. From germline, CDR1 is SGHRS and CDR2 YFSETQ. The CDR3 reads CASSSFASSGSSYEQYF. The CDR3 region has the DNA TGCGCCAGCAGCTCCTTTGCCTCTAGTGGAAGCTCCTACGAGCAGTACTTC. Variable domain in full (rest from reference TRBV5-1 and TRBJ2-7): KAGVTQTPRYLIKTRGQQVTLSCSPISGHRSVSWYQQTPGQGLQFLFEYFSETQRNKGNFPGRFSGRQFSNSRSEMNVSTLELGDSALYLCASSSFASSGSSYEQYFGPGTRLTVT.

The table lists this clone with a few counts. The rearrangement links TRBV5-6 to TRBJ2-2; D uncertain. Looked up from germline, CDR1 is SGHDT and CDR2 is YYEEEE. The V end was cut by 4 bases, the J end by 6 bases, with 10 bases between. The CDR3 is made up of 13 amino acids. CDR3 in amino acids: CASSPSEAGELFF. CDR3 DNA: TGTGCCAGCAGCCCCAGCGAGGCCGGGGAGCTGTTTTTT.

This chain connects TRBV23-1 to TRBJ1-1; perhaps TRBD1 as D (6 bases). TRBV23-1 is known as an ORF, though its function is uncertain. V was shortened by 0 bases and J by 3 bases, with 20 bases between the two germline ends. The CDR3 runs to 18 residues. The CDR3: CASSQSGRGSYLDTEAFF. DNA for the CDR3: TGCGCCAGCAGTCAATCGGGGAGGGGGAGTTACTTGGACACTGAAGCTTTCTTT.

This clone was observed a handful of times. This sequence joins TRBV6-5 and TRBJ2-7; possible D gene TRBD2, 5 bases. This CDR3 spans 15 amino acids. CDR1 is MNHEY and CDR2 is SVGAGI in the germline V gene. V was pared by 0 bases and J by 2 bases, with 11 bases between. CDR3 amino acids: CASSYSITGAYEQYF. CDR3 sequence (DNA): TGTGCCAGCAGTTACTCGATAACCGGGGCCTACGAGCAGTACTTC.

The chain links TRBV5-6 to TRBJ1-1; 8 bases agree with TRBD1. The germline gives CDR1 SGHDT, CDR2 YYEEEE. V lost 2 bases and J lost 13; bases outside the gene matches: 4. This CDR3 is built from 11 residues. This chain's CDR3 is CASSLQGDVFF. CDR3 DNA sequence: TGTGCCAGCAGCTTACAGGGGGACGTTTTCTTT.

The chain has TRBV5-1 and TRBJ1-5; D may be TRBD1 (5 bases). The V gene lost 4 bases and the J gene lost 1 base, with 12 bases spanning the gap. The CDR3 sequence is 15 residues long. Germline assignment: CDR1 SGHRS and CDR2 YFSETQ. The CDR3 nucleotides are TGCGCCAGCAGCCCAACTGGGGCCAGCAATCAGCCCCAGCATTTT. Translating it yields CASSPTGASNQPQHF.

The rearrangement links TRBV30 to TRBJ1-6; 7 nucleotides agree with TRBD1. Germline-derived CDR1 and CDR2 are GTSNPN and SVGIG (reference sequence). This CDR3 has 14 amino acids. V lost 3 bases to trimming and J lost 6 bases; unmatched junction nucleotides: 5. The CDR3, as DNA: TGTGCCTGGAGCAGGGGGGAGACTAATTCACCCCTCCACTTT. This codes for CAWSRGETNSPLHF.

This clone was observed a single time. The chain links TRBV29-1 to TRBJ2-5; TRBD1 matches 9 bases. CDR3 length: 13 amino acids. Per germline, CDR1 SQVTM and CDR2 ANQGSEA. Germline trimming cut 4 bases from V and 5 bases from J; bases unmatched to any gene: 5. The CDR3 coding sequence is TGCAGCGTTGTAGGGACAGGGAGGGAGACCCAGTACTTC. Its protein product is CSVVGTGRETQYF. Full variable domain (rest looked up from reference TRBV29-1 and TRBJ2-5): SAVISQKPSRDICQRGTSLTIQCQVDSQVTMMFWYRQQPGQSLTLIATANQGSEATYESGFVIDKFPISRPNLTFSTLTVSNMSPEDSSIYLCSVVGTGRETQYFGPGTRLLVL.

The CDR3 DNA reads TGTGCCAGTAGCGACAGGGTCCACGAGCAGTACTTC. This gives the protein CASSDRVHEQYF. This rearrangement joins TRBV19 to TRBJ2-7; TRBD1 agrees at 7 bases. Trimming took 6 bases from V and 5 from J; bases not matched to a gene: 4. Germline CDR1 is LNHDA and CDR2 is SQIVND (reference sequence). This CDR3 comprises 12 residues.

The rearrangement links TRBV6-6 to TRBJ2-7; D gene uncertain. With 10 bases removed from V and 0 bases from J, the gap between germline ends came to 19 bases. The CDR3 extends over 15 amino acids. Germline V gives CDR1 MNHNY, CDR2 SVGAGI (reference sequence). CDR3 in DNA: TGTGCCACCGCCTCCTTTGGCGGAAGCTCCTACGAGCAGTACTTC. Its protein is CATASFGGSSYEQYF.

The chain couples TRBV18 to TRBJ2-7; no definite D call. Germline V gene sequence: CDR1 KGHSH, CDR2 LQKENI. The CDR3 consists of 14 residues. Between the trimmed V and J ends, which lost 3 bases and 2 bases, there was a span of 11 bases. The CDR3 region is CASSPAGRTYEQYF. DNA for the CDR3: TGTGCCAGCTCACCCGCCGGCAGGACCTACGAGCAGTACTTC.

The rearrangement uses TRBV7-9 and TRBJ2-5; the match to TRBD2 covers 7 bases. This CDR3 spans 16 amino acids. Germline values: CDR1 SEHNR, CDR2 FQNEAQ (reference sequence). V was clipped by 0 bases and J by 1 base; unmatched bases: 5. This chain's CDR3 is CASSLAGGGPQETQYF. DNA of the CDR3: TGTGCCAGCAGCTTAGCGGGCGGGGGTCCCCAAGAGACCCAGTACTTC.

This clone has only one observation. The rearrangement uses TRBV7-8 and TRBJ2-6; 12 positions match TRBD1. V was clipped by 6 bases and J by 2 bases; unmatched bases: 8. The CDR3 consists of 18 residues. From germline, CDR1 is SGHVS and CDR2 FQNEAQ. The CDR3 here is CASRTPGQGAAGANVLTF. The CDR3 DNA is TGTGCCAGCAGAACTCCGGGACAGGGGGCTGCTGGGGCCAACGTCCTGACTTTC.

This clone showed up just once. The CDR3 DNA reads TGTGCCAGCAGCCAAGTTGGAGGGGGGGATTCACCCCTCCACTTT. This encodes CASSQVGGGDSPLHF. V and J are TRBV3-1 (or the pseudogene TRBV3-2) and TRBJ1-6; maybe TRBD1 (6 bases). CDR3 length: 15 amino acids. V lost 1 base, J lost 8 bases, and 12 bases lay in between. From germline, CDR1 is LGHDT and CDR2 YNNKEL (reference sequence).

This chain links TRBV4-1 with TRBJ2-1, with TRBD1 matching 9 bases. Germline V lookup: CDR1 MGHRA, CDR2 YSYEKL. Trimming cost V 2 bases and J 8 bases; bases outside gene matches: 10. The CDR3 is made up of 16 amino acids. CDR3 sequence reads: CASSQSGGQGVDEQFF. CDR3 bases: TGCGCCAGCAGCCAATCGGGGGGACAGGGAGTAGATGAGCAGTTCTTC.

The CDR3 here is CASSLKTGPTGELFF. In DNA, the CDR3 is TGTGCCAGCAGTCTCAAGACAGGCCCCACCGGGGAGCTGTTTTTT. This chain links TRBV7-2 with TRBJ2-2, with D tentatively TRBD1 (6 bases). Germline CDR1 SGHTA, CDR2 FQGNSA. CDR3 length: 15 amino acids. V gave up 6 bases and J gave up 4 bases, with 15 bases separating them. Filled out from reference TRBV7-2 and TRBJ2-2, the complete variable domain reads GAGVSQSPSNKVTEKGKDVELRCDPISGHTALYWYRQSLGQGLEFLIYFQGNSAPDKSGLPSDRFSAERTGGSVSTLTIQRTQQEDSAVYLCASSLKTGPTGELFFGEGSRLTVL.

CDR3 protein: CASTGQGTEAFF. Here the CDR3 DNA reads TGTGCCAGCACCGGACAGGGGACTGAAGCTTTCTTT. The V call is TRBV12-3 or TRBV12-4, the J call TRBJ1-1, with 9 bases fitting TRBD1. The junction had 2 bases not matched to a gene; V was cut back by 7 bases and J by 5 bases. This CDR3 contains 12 residues.

This chain connects TRBV9 to TRBJ1-3, with 7 positions matching TRBD1. After removal of 2 bases from V and 0 bases from J, the junction contained 5 bases not matched to a gene. Per germline, CDR1 SGDLS and CDR2 YYNGEE. CDR3 length: 16 residues. The CDR3 sequence is CASSVGRGNSGNTIYF. In DNA, the CDR3 is TGTGCCAGCAGCGTGGGCAGGGGGAACTCTGGAAACACCATATATTTT.

The gene calls are TRBV6-2 or TRBV6-3 and TRBJ1-6; the match to TRBD1 covers 9 bases. V shed 0 bases and J 11 bases; nucleotides not matched to a gene: 8. The V gene's germline CDR1 is MNHEY and CDR2 SVGEGT. This CDR3 comprises 16 residues. The CDR3 here is CASSYSPDRGGTPLHF. The CDR3 DNA follows: TGTGCCAGCAGTTACTCTCCGGACAGGGGAGGGACACCCCTCCACTTT.

CDR3 in amino acids: CASSVDRGLSKNIQYF. CDR3 in DNA: TGTGCCAGCAGTGTCGACAGGGGGTTATCCAAAAACATTCAGTACTTC. V and J are TRBV2 and TRBJ2-4; 9 nucleotides line up with TRBD1. V dropped 4 bases and J dropped 2; count of bases not matched to a gene: 6. The CDR3 is made up of 16 amino acids. Germline loops: CDR1 SNHLY, CDR2 FYNNEI.